Shown below are 25 T cell receptor beta chains from a single sample sequenced in a study of patients and donors after allogeneic stem cell transplantation. TCRdb itself ran the RT-PCR reads through MiXCR, one entry per CDR3 protein. The sample gives some 31,000 distinct CDR3 sequences, around 33% of which show up once; less than 85% is in the top ten. The sequenced sample was blood, either unsorted or a sorted T cell fraction (not recorded which). These receptors all come from a human donor who was either an allogeneic HSCT recipient or a stem cell or donor lymphocyte infusion donor (not recorded which). It is not recorded whose cells these are; they may come from a transplant donor.

J is TRBJ2-5 and V is TRBV15; D may be TRBD1 or TRBD2 (5 bases each). The CDR3 contains 14 residues. CDR1 and CDR2 from the germline V gene are LNHNV and YYDKDF (reference sequence). V was pared by 6 bases and J by 5 bases, with 16 bases between. The CDR3 region has the DNA TGTGCCACCAGGGGTTGGGGGAGTGGGGAGACCCAGTACTTC. This codes for CATRGWGSGETQYF.

In this sample, this clonotype turned up many times. The J gene is TRBJ1-2, the V gene TRBV12-3 or TRBV12-4, with D tentatively TRBD1 (6 bases). Trimming took 3 bases from V and 3 from J, leaving 11 bases between them. CDR3 size: 14 residues. The CDR3 here is CASSLWTEDYGYTF. CDR3 coding DNA: TGTGCCAGCAGTTTGTGGACAGAGGACTATGGCTACACCTTC.

In its sample, this clonotype was seen a few times. The chain recombines TRBV7-9 with TRBJ1-6; the D gene is possibly TRBD1 (6 bases). In germline, CDR1 is SEHNR, CDR2 FQNEAQ (reference sequence). The CDR3 totals 14 residues. V was shortened by 6 bases and J by 8 bases, with 14 bases between the two germline ends. The CDR3 region has the DNA TGTGCCAGCAGGTGGGAGGCAGGGGATTCACCCCTCCACTTT. Translation gives CASRWEAGDSPLHF.

This sequence joins TRBV7-2 and TRBJ2-2; unclear D gene. The CDR3 totals 15 residues. Germline CDR1 reads SGHTA; CDR2 reads FQGNSA. V lost 5 bases to trimming and J lost 6 bases, with 16 bases between them. The CDR3 coding sequence is TGTGCCAGCAGCGCACACCCCCTGGTGGCCGGGGAGCTGTTTTTT. Amino acid sequence: CASSAHPLVAGELFF.

The sample holds a few counts of this clonotype. The rearrangement joins TRBV5-1 to TRBJ2-3; the match to TRBD2 covers 9 bases. The V segment lost 4 bases and the J segment 0 bases; nucleotides outside the gene matches: 12. The CDR3 totals 18 residues. The germline CDR1 and CDR2 sequences are SGHRS and YFSETQ. The CDR3 nucleotides are TGCGCCAGCAGCCTACAGGGGTGGACTAGCGATAGCACAGATACGCAGTATTTT. Its translation: CASSLQGWTSDSTDTQYF.

This clonotype was observed a few times. The rearrangement uses TRBV20-1 and TRBJ1-4; weak D call: TRBD1 (5 bases). The length of the CDR3 is 13 residues. CDR1 is DFQATT, CDR2 SNEGSKA, per germline (reference sequence). The ends were cut back, 3 bases at V and 5 bases at J, with 10 bases in the middle. Written as DNA, the CDR3 is TGCAGTGCTAGGAGGGGACCCAATGAAAAACTGTTTTTT. Its translation: CSARRGPNEKLFF.

This chain links TRBV7-9 with TRBJ2-7; no definite D call. The length of the CDR3 is 12 residues. Germline CDR1 and CDR2: SEHNR and FQNEAQ (reference sequence). Between the trimmed V and J ends, which lost 5 bases and 3 bases, there was a span of 8 bases. CDR3 DNA sequence: TGTGCCAGCAGCCGTGGGATCTACGAGCAGTACTTC. Translated, it gives CASSRGIYEQYF.

The chain recombines TRBV24-1 with TRBJ1-1; 12 bases match TRBD1. Germline V CDR1 and CDR2: KGHDR, SFDVKD. V lost 7 bases to trimming and J lost 5 bases; unmatched junction nucleotides: 13. The CDR3 has 17 residues. CDR3 residues: CATSSRPGQGAHTEAFF. Written as DNA, the CDR3 is TGTGCCACCAGCAGCCGGCCGGGACAGGGGGCGCATACTGAAGCTTTCTTT.

The chain carries TRBV6-6 and TRBJ2-3, with 10 bases identical to TRBD1. The V gene end was trimmed by 10 bases and the J gene end by 3 bases; junction bases not matched to a gene: 7. The CDR3 is 14 residues long. Germline CDR1 and CDR2: MNHNY and SVGAGI (reference sequence). Here the CDR3 reads CAIRQGANTDTQYF. CDR3 coding DNA: TGTGCCATTCGACAGGGGGCTAATACAGATACGCAGTATTTT.

The V gene is TRBV3-1, the J gene TRBJ2-3, with 9 bases aligning to TRBD2. CDR1 is LGHDT and CDR2 is YNNKEL in the germline V gene (reference sequence). Unmatched junction bases numbered 6, after V lost 3 bases and J lost 2 bases. The CDR3 has 16 amino acids. The CDR3 region is CASSHASSGATDTQYF. In nucleotides, the CDR3 is TGTGCCAGCAGCCATGCTTCTAGCGGGGCCACAGATACGCAGTATTTT.

The V call is TRBV10-3, the J call TRBJ2-7; perhaps TRBD2 as D (6 bases). V was shortened by 4 bases and J by 6 bases, with 13 bases between the two germline ends. This CDR3 region has 13 residues. Germline CDR1 reads ENHRY; CDR2 reads SYGVKD. CDR3 nucleotide sequence: TGTGCCATCAGTGGATCACCGGGGGTCGAGCAGTACGTC. Its protein product is CAISGSPGVEQYV.

The genes are TRBV7-9 and TRBJ2-7; D may be TRBD1 (5 bases). Trimming shortened V by 9 bases and J by 6 bases, and 15 bases separated the two germline ends. The germline CDR1 and CDR2 sequences are SEHNR and FQNEAQ (reference sequence). The CDR3 has 12 residues. CDR3 sequence (DNA): TGTGCCAGTAGGCAGGGTATGGGCGAGCAGTACTTC. This gives the protein CASRQGMGEQYF.

This rearrangement joins TRBV2 to TRBJ2-7; possibly TRBD1 or TRBD2 for D (5 bases each). This CDR3 has 14 amino acids. CDR1 and CDR2 from the germline V gene are SNHLY and FYNNEI. Trimming pared 10 bases from V and 4 bases from J, leaving 20 bases between. The CDR3 bases are TGTGCCAACAAGGATAAGGCCTGGGGGTACGAGCAGTACGTC. It yields the protein CANKDKAWGYEQYV.

This rearrangement joins TRBV7-6 to TRBJ1-3; D unresolved. Germline assignment: CDR1 SGHVS and CDR2 FNYEAQ. V lost 2 bases, J lost 0 bases, and 8 bases lay in between. The CDR3 consists of 15 residues. The CDR3 loop reads CASSLSPNSGNTIYF. CDR3 DNA: TGTGCCAGCAGCTTAAGCCCGAACTCTGGAAACACCATATATTTT. Supplemented by reference TRBV7-6 and TRBJ1-3, the full variable domain reads GAGVSQSPRYKVTKRGQDVALRCDPISGHVSLYWYRQALGQGPEFLTYFNYEAQQDKSGLPNDRFSAERPEGSISTLTIQRTEQRDSAMYRCASSLSPNSGNTIYFGEGSWLTVV.

The J gene is TRBJ1-4, the V gene TRBV6-1, with 12 positions matching TRBD1. CDR1 and CDR2 (germline): MNHNS, SASEGT. With V trimmed by 3 bases and J by 14 bases, 10 bases remained unmatched. This CDR3 contains 15 residues. CDR3 sequence (DNA): TGTGCCAGCAGTGATGGAGGGACAGGGGGCGTCGGGCTGTTTTTT. Its protein product is CASSDGGTGGVGLFF.

V usage is TRBV6-5 and J usage is TRBJ1-1; 9 bases are shared with TRBD1. CDR1 MNHEY and CDR2 SVGAGI come from the germline V gene. The V segment lost 5 bases and the J segment 4 bases; nucleotides outside the gene matches: 8. The length of the CDR3 is 15 residues. This CDR3 is CASSKPGQGFTEAFF. In nucleotides, the CDR3 is TGTGCCAGCAGTAAACCGGGACAGGGATTCACTGAAGCTTTCTTT.

V gene TRBV18 combines with J gene TRBJ1-2; D may be TRBD1 (6 bases). The CDR3 sequence is 13 residues long. Per the germline V gene, CDR1 is KGHSH and CDR2 is LQKENI. The V gene lost 3 bases and the J gene lost 6 bases, with 11 bases spanning the gap. In DNA, the CDR3 is TGTGCCAGCTCACCGCAACAGGGCGATGGCTACACCTTC. Translating gives CASSPQQGDGYTF.

The chain is built from TRBV7-9 and TRBJ1-1, with no clear D. The V gene's germline CDR1 is SEHNR and CDR2 FQNEAQ (reference sequence). This CDR3 comprises 14 residues. V was clipped by 1 base and J by 6 bases, with 12 bases between them. The CDR3 reads CASSLGRQGPEAFF. CDR3 DNA: TGTGCCAGCAGCTTAGGGAGACAAGGCCCTGAAGCTTTCTTT.

V gene TRBV20-1 combines with J gene TRBJ1-1; 7 nucleotides match TRBD1. Germline-derived CDR1 and CDR2 are DFQATT and SNEGSKA (reference sequence). This CDR3 contains 13 residues. Losses at the gene ends were 3 bases for V and 0 bases for J; bases not matched to a gene: 1. CDR3 in DNA: TGCAGTGCTAGGGGGACAGTGAACACTGAAGCTTTCTTT. Translating it yields CSARGTVNTEAFF.

This clonotype has more than one count but fewer than ten. This chain's CDR3 is CASSRTALSSYTF. The DNA of the CDR3 is TGTGCCAGCAGCCGGACAGCTCTCTCTAGCTACACCTTC. The chain links TRBV12-3 or TRBV12-4 to TRBJ1-2; D perhaps matches TRBD1 (6 bases). V lost 6 bases and J lost 9, with 17 bases in between. The CDR3 loop spans 13 amino acids.

The rearrangement joins TRBV7-2 to TRBJ2-7; D not resolved. Germline V CDR1 and CDR2: SGHTA, FQGNSA. V was pared by 7 bases and J by 7 bases, with 17 bases between. The CDR3 has 13 residues. This CDR3 is CASTEMVGREQYF. CDR3 nucleotides: TGTGCCAGCACCGAAATGGTAGGGCGGGAGCAGTACTTC.

The chain carries TRBV25-1 and TRBJ1-6, with 7 bases identical to TRBD1. This CDR3 is 14 amino acids long. Germline CDR1 reads MGHDK; CDR2 reads SYGVNS. The V segment lost 7 bases and the J segment 9 bases; nucleotides outside the gene matches: 9. The CDR3 nucleotides are TGTGCCAGCACCGATACAGGGGTGGGTTCACCCCTCCACTTT. Translation gives CASTDTGVGSPLHF.

The CDR3 DNA reads TGTGCCAGCAGCTTGACAGGGGCCTACGAGCAGTACGTC. Amino acid sequence: CASSLTGAYEQYV. The rearrangement uses TRBV5-6 and TRBJ2-7; 7 bases are a match to TRBD1. This CDR3 is built from 13 residues. V lost 1 base, J lost 2 bases, and 0 bases stayed unmatched. CDR1 and CDR2 from the germline V gene are SGHDT and YYEEEE.

The chain joins TRBV12-3 or TRBV12-4 to TRBJ2-5; 14 bases are shared with TRBD2. CDR3 size: 16 residues. Unmatched junction bases numbered 2, after V lost 3 bases and J lost 2 bases. CDR3 sequence reads: CASSLGLAGAQETQYF. DNA for the CDR3: TGTGCCAGCAGTTTGGGACTAGCGGGAGCACAAGAGACCCAGTACTTC.

This clonotype was seen many times. The chain recombines TRBV5-6 with TRBJ1-1; D gene uncertain. Germline-derived CDR1 and CDR2 are SGHDT and YYEEEE. This CDR3 has 14 residues. The V end was cut by 0 bases, the J end by 3 bases, with 9 bases between. Here the CDR3 DNA reads TGTGCCAGCAGCTTGGTACACGACGACACTGAAGCTTTCTTT. As protein: CASSLVHDDTEAFF. Full variable domain (outside the CDR3, taken from reference TRBV5-6 and TRBJ1-1): DAGVTQSPTHLIKTRGQQVTLRCSPKSGHDTVSWYQQALGQGPQFIFQYYEEEERQRGNFPDRFSGHQFPNYSSELNVNALLLGDSALYLCASSLVHDDTEAFFGQGTRLTVV.